This T cell receptor (beta chain) was documented in a study of blood T cells in healthy people across ages. Looking at the study overall: Per two T cells, template switching captured roughly one barcoded beta molecule. Notes on the study in general: Age advanced and TCR beta diversity per million T cells fell, roughly linearly.

Sample-barcoded 5' priming and a J-beta primer mix drove a second PCR of roughly 6 to 12 cycles. Sequencing of every sample gave 2.5 million or more CDR3-containing paired-end reads. TCRdb fed the 5' RACE reads into MiXCR, producing one record per CDR3 protein. The data contain more than 1.4 million distinct CDR3 sequences, roughly 45% of them singletons. Remarks on this clonotype: Its antigen is still unknown.

The CDR3 consists of 20 residues. Germline V lookup: CDR1 SGHRS, CDR2 YFSETQ. The sequence derives from a young woman in good health. This chain uses TRBV5-1 with TRBJ2-5, with a weak D call TRBD1 (6 bases). The closer fit of TRBJ2-7 to the DNA end suggests the J call may be wrong. Sequenced sample: blood. In nucleotides, the CDR3 is TGCGCCAGCAGCTTGGGGCCGGACAGCCAGATGGGGAGAATGGACTACGAGCAGTACTTC. This gives the protein CASSLGPDSQMGRMDYEQYF.